One T cell receptor (beta chain) is described in this entry. The V gene lost 0 bases and the J gene lost 9 bases, with 9 bases spanning the gap. The CDR3 consists of 13 residues. Germline V gene sequence: CDR1 MGHRA, CDR2 YSYEKL. As processed by the authors: Reference gene primer amplification in the assay estimated nucleated cell counts. The protocol was immunoSEQ multiplex PCR, while the TCRdb copy is restricted to in-frame clones and leaves out a portion. V and J calls and clone size are those listed in that table; D and trimming were worked out from the DNA. The sample consists of 35,000 to 45,000 clones, about 88% of them appearing once. These data originate in a study of blood T cell repertoires in COVID-19. Overall study: Italy, Spain and the United States were the sources of the convalescent and acute COVID-19 samples. Sources were T cells, B-cell-depleted T cells, or PBMCs; the material itself was cDNA or gDNA.

Sequencing was done on a sample of peripheral blood. This clonotype originated in a woman in her 70s in a cohort sampled during active COVID-19. The rearrangement joins TRBV4-1 to TRBJ2-1; perhaps TRBD2 as D (6 bases). CDR3 coding DNA: TGCGCCAGCAGCCAAGAAGGGACTCCTGAGCAGTTCTTC. Translation gives CASSQEGTPEQFF.